This entry features one TCR beta chain sequence. Its specificity is not known. This sample stems from a study of cytomegalovirus exposure and HLA in healthy donors. Looking at the study overall: The 110 million or so unique TCR beta sequences, from roughly 180 million T cells, were found by an earlier analysis.

Study results and limitations: The authors enumerated over 150 TCR beta chains as linked to cytomegalovirus. Other equally common chains were less clonally expanded than HLA-associated TCR beta chains, a later analysis showed.

CDR3 size: 16 residues. The germline V gene has CDR1 MDHEN and CDR2 SYDVKM. V was clipped by 2 bases and J by 2 bases; unmatched bases: 8. In the PCR, 60 Vbeta and 13 Jbeta primers were used. Profiling relied on immunoSEQ multiplex PCR, and the TCRdb table lists in-frame clones only, not all of them. The table for this sample gives tens of thousands of clones. The origin of this receptor is a man between 50 and 59 years old in good health and CMV-seronegative. This rearrangement joins TRBV28 to TRBJ2-7; TRBD1 matches 8 bases. The sequenced sample was PBMCs. In DNA form, the CDR3 reads TGTGCCAGCAGTTTAGACGGGACAGGTTATGCCTACGAGCAGTACTTC. Translated, it gives CASSLDGTGYAYEQYF.